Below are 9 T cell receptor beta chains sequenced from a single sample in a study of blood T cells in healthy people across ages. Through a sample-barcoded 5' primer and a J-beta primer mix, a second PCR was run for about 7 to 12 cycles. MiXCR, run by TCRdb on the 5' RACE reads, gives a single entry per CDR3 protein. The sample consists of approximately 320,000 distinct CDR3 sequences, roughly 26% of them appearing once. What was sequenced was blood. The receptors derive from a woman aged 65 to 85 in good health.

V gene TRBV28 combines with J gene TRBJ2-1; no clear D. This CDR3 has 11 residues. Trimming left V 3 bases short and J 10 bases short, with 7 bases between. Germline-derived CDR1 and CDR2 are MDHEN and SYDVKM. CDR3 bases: TGTGCCAGCAGTTTTTCGTACGAGCAGTTCTTC. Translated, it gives CASSFSYEQFF.

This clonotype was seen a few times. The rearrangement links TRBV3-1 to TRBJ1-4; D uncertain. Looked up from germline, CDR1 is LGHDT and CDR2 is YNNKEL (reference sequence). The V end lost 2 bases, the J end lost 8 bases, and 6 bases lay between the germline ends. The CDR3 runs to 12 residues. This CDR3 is CASSQLGEKLFF. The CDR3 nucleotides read TGTGCCAGCAGCCAATTAGGAGAAAAACTGTTTTTT.

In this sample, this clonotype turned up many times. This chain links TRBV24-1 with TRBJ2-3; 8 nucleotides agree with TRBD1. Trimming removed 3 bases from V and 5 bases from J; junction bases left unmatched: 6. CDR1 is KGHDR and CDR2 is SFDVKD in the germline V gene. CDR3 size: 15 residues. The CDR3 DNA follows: TGTGCCACCAGTGATCCTGGACAGGGTTTAGATACGCAGTATTTT. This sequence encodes CATSDPGQGLDTQYF.

DNA for the CDR3: TGCAGCGTTGAACCCAAGCCGGTGAACACTGAAGCTTTCTTT. It encodes CSVEPKPVNTEAFF. The V and J genes are TRBV29-1 and TRBJ1-1, with D unclear. Germline CDR1 reads SQVTM; CDR2 reads ANQGSEA. The V gene lost 2 bases and the J gene lost 0 bases, with 10 bases spanning the gap. The CDR3 loop spans 14 amino acids.

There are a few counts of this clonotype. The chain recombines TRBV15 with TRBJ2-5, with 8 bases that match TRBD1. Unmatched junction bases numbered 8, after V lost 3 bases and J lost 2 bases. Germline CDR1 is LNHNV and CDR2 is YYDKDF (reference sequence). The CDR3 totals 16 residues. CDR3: CATSRPEQGGQETQYF. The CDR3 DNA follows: TGTGCCACCAGCAGGCCCGAACAGGGGGGACAAGAGACCCAGTACTTC.

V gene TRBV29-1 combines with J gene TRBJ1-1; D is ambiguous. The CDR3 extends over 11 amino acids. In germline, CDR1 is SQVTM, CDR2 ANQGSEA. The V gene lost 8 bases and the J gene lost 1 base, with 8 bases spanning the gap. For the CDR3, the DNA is TGCAGCTCCCAAGGGAACACTGAAGCTTTCTTT. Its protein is CSSQGNTEAFF.

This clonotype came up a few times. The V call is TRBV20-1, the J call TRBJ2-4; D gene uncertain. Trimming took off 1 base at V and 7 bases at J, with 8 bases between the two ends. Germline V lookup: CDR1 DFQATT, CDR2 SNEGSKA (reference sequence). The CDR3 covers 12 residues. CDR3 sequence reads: CSARAVGNIQYF. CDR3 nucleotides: TGCAGTGCTAGAGCAGTCGGGAACATTCAGTACTTC.

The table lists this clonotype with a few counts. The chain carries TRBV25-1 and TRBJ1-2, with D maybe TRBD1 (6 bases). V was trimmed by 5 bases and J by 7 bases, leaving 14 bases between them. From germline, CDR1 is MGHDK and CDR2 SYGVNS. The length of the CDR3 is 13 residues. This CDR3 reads CASSSKGGRGYTF. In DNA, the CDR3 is TGTGCCAGCAGTTCTAAGGGGGGACGTGGCTACACCTTC.

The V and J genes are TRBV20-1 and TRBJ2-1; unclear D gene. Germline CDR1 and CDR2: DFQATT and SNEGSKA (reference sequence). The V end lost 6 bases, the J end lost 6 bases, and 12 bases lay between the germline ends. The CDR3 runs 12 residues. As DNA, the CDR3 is TGCAGTGCCAGCTGGTCTTCCAATGAGCAGTTCTTC. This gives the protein CSASWSSNEQFF.